The sequence of this TCR beta chain was determined in a study of blood T cell repertoires in COVID-19 (dated by TCRdb to the early 2020s). Background for the entire study: The collaborator samples originated in the United States, Italy and Spain and spanned the acute and convalescent phases of COVID-19. The prospective study material was composed of cDNA or gDNA derived from T cells, B-cell-depleted T cells, or PBMCs. The repertoires were released in a freely available public database intended as a resource for research on the immune response to SARS-CoV-2. Sample metadata almost always included a de-identified subject ID, COVID-19 status, age in years and sex. Subjects who had been exposed to COVID-19, were actively infected with it, or had recovered from it provided the deeply sampled blood TCRbeta repertoires that made up the dataset. HLA class I and class II types, where available, came from metadata supplied by the sample provider rather than from assay-based typing. The samples were drawn from the first 160 participants of the ongoing ImmuneRACE study and from 1,254 subjects provided by 6 global collaborators.

TCRbeta CDR3 regions were amplified from genomic DNA using the immunoSEQ Assay, a bias-controlled multiplex PCR. The study's processing was this. Within the assay, amplification of reference gene primers was used to estimate how many nucleated cells each sample contained. Sequence reads were collapsed and filtered to measure the absolute abundance of every unique TCRbeta CDR3 rearrangement. Productive Simpson clonality was computed per sample as the square root of Simpson's diversity index over productive rearrangements. TCRdb re-hosts the immuneACCESS table, in-frame sequences only. Its copies lack some clones; in the studies checked, an unresolved V gene accounts for under half of them, and the cause for the rest is not known. From that table come the V and J calls and clone size; the DNA was used to work out D and trimming. Here the sample has 380,000 or so clones; 88% occur a single time. The ten most abundant clones make up around 1.9% of the sample.

The count of this clone is one. Its antigen remains undetermined. Base-call qualities are not available, and no considerably larger clone is one nucleotide away. Participants in the prospective study were enrolled through a virtual design, were aged about 18 to 100 years, and lived in approximately 24 United States geographic areas. To assign participants to cohorts, the prospective study relied on clinical history that participants themselves reported in a screening survey and a study questionnaire. Each participant in the prospective study had whole blood, serum and a nasopharyngeal or oropharyngeal swab collected by mobile phlebotomists. Additional blood draws and questionnaires over a roughly two-month period could optionally be provided by prospective study participants. Before DNA extraction, blood samples from the prospective study were shipped at room temperature or frozen. From the cysteine up to the phenylalanine, the CDR3 has a length of 14 residues. The retained sequence is limited to the CDR3, 42 bases, with the frame set at the first base. The trim is 4 bases for V and 7 bases for J, with a gap of 19 bases between the germline ends. The germline V gene (reference sequence) provides CDR1 GTSNPN and CDR2 SVGIG.

Overall results and qualifications from the work: The amount of clinical and demographic metadata varied by source and participant and was provided uncurated.

The receptor chain draws on TRBV30 and TRBJ1-1, with the D gene not confidently named. The clonotype originates from a woman between 40 and 55 years old with acute COVID-19. Sequenced sample: PBMCs or T cells enriched from blood (not recorded which). The nucleotide sequence is TGTGCCTGGATTTGGGCCCAACTCGCAGGTGAAGCTTTCTTT. It codes for CAWIWAQLAGEAFF.